Shown below are 9 T cell receptor beta chains from a single sample sequenced in a study of cytomegalovirus exposure and HLA in healthy donors. PCR primers comprised 60 Vbeta and 13 Jbeta primers. TCRdb's table, derived via immunoSEQ multiplex PCR, lists solely in-frame clones and lacks some. The table has around 170,000 clones, 81% seen once. The material sequenced was PBMCs. The receptors originated from a man aged 50 to 60 in good health and CMV-seronegative.

The CDR3 loop is CASSYLAGGETQYF. The CDR3 region has the DNA TGTGCCAGCAGCTACCTAGCGGGGGGCGAGACCCAGTACTTC. J is TRBJ2-5 and V is TRBV7-8; 11 bases are a match to TRBD2. From germline, CDR1 is SGHVS and CDR2 FQNEAQ. The CDR3 is 14 amino acids. The V gene end was trimmed by 4 bases and the J gene end by 5 bases; junction bases not matched to a gene: 3.

This sequence joins TRBV7-9 and TRBJ2-3; TRBD1 aligns across 7 bases. V trimming: 3 bases; J trimming: 2 bases; junction bases outside the gene matches: 2. The CDR3 is 14 amino acids. Per germline, CDR1 SEHNR and CDR2 FQNEAQ (reference sequence). CDR3 sequence reads: CASSLTGHTDTQYF. The CDR3 nucleotides read TGTGCCAGCAGCTTGACAGGGCACACAGATACGCAGTATTTT. The whole variable domain, remainder taken from reference TRBV7-9 and TRBJ2-3, is DTGVSQNPRHKITKRGQNVTFRCDPISEHNRLYWYRQTLGQGPEFLTYFQNEAQLEKSRLLSDRFSAERPKGSFSTLEIQRTEQGDSAMYLCASSLTGHTDTQYFGPGTRLTVL.

Only one count was recorded for this clone. The chain is built from TRBV7-8 and TRBJ1-6; TRBD1 matches at 9 bases. CDR3 length: 18 amino acids. V dropped 5 bases and J dropped 6; count of bases not matched to a gene: 14. CDR1 is SGHVS, CDR2 FQNEAQ, per germline. The CDR3 region has the DNA TGTGCCAGCAGCCCCGAGGGTAACAGGGGGCGACGTAATTCACCCCTCCACTTT. Its translation is CASSPEGNRGRRNSPLHF. The full variable domain, with the rest looked up from reference TRBV7-8 and TRBJ1-6, is GAGVSQSPRYKVAKRGQDVALRCDPISGHVSLFWYQQALGQGPEFLTYFQNEAQLDKSGLPSDRFFAERPEGSVSTLKIQRTQQEDSAVYLCASSPEGNRGRRNSPLHFGNGTRLTVT.

The chain recombines TRBV19 with TRBJ2-3, with D unresolved. The V end lost 6 bases, the J end lost 0 bases, and 7 bases lay between the germline ends. Germline CDR1 LNHDA, CDR2 SQIVND (reference sequence). This CDR3 is 13 amino acids long. CDR3 loop: CASRFGSTDTQYF. The CDR3 nucleotides are TGTGCCAGTAGATTCGGTAGCACAGATACGCAGTATTTT.

The table lists this clone with a count of one. The rearrangement joins TRBV25-1 to TRBJ2-3; 8 positions match TRBD1. From germline, CDR1 is MGHDK and CDR2 SYGVNS. V lost 1 base to trimming and J lost 2 bases; unmatched junction nucleotides: 2. The CDR3 is made up of 15 amino acids. This chain's CDR3 is CASSESGGPTDTQYF. CDR3 nucleotide sequence: TGTGCCAGCAGTGAATCAGGGGGCCCCACAGATACGCAGTATTTT.

This clone is a singleton in its sample. This chain links TRBV2 with TRBJ2-2; D uncertain. Germline V gives CDR1 SNHLY, CDR2 FYNNEI. Trimming left V 6 bases short and J 3 bases short, with 8 bases between. CDR3 size: 13 residues. CDR3 DNA sequence: TGTGCCAGCAGGGCTACAGACACCGGGGAGCTGTTTTTT. Protein: CASRATDTGELFF.

The genes are TRBV19 and TRBJ1-2; 8 bases are shared with TRBD1. Germline assignment: CDR1 LNHDA and CDR2 SQIVND (reference sequence). Losses at the gene ends were 7 bases for V and 4 bases for J; bases not matched to a gene: 8. The CDR3 totals 14 residues. The CDR3 spells CASTPTGEAYGYTF. CDR3 bases: TGTGCCAGTACCCCGACAGGGGAGGCCTATGGCTACACCTTC.

This chain links TRBV6-5 with TRBJ2-1, with 7 nucleotides matching TRBD1. The germline gives CDR1 MNHEY, CDR2 SVGAGI. The CDR3 extends over 15 amino acids. Trimming at V came to 5 bases and at J to 1 base, leaving 5 bases not matched to a gene. The CDR3 reads CASSPTGESYNEQFF. DNA of the CDR3: TGTGCCAGCAGTCCAACAGGGGAGTCCTACAATGAGCAGTTCTTC.

V gene TRBV10-3 combines with J gene TRBJ1-2; D gene ambiguous. CDR3 length: 12 residues. Germline V gives CDR1 ENHRY, CDR2 SYGVKD. The V end lost 8 bases, the J end lost 6 bases, and 13 bases lay between the germline ends. DNA for the CDR3: TGTGCCATCTTCGGGGAGGGCGATGGCTACACCTTC. Amino acids: CAIFGEGDGYTF.